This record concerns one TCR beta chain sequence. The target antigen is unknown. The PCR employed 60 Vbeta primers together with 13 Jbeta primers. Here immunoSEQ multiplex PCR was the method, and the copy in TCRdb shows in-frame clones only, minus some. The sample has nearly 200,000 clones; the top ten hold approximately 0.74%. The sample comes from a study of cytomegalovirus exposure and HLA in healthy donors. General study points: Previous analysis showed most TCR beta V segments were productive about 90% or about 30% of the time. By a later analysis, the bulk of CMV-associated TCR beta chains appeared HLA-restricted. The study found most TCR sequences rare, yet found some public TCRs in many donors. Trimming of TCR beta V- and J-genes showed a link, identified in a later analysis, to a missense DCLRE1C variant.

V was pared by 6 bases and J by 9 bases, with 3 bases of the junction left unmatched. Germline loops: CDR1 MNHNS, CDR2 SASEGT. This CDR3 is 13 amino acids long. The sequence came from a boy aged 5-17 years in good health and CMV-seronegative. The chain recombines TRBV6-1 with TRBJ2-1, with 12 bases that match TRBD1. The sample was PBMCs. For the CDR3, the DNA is TGTGCCAGCAGGGGGACAGGGGGCGGTGAGCAGTTCTTC. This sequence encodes CASRGTGGGEQFF.